This is a list of T cell receptor beta chains from one sample in a study of T cell responses to AZD1222 COVID-19 vaccine. Clones were sequenced by immunoSEQ multiplex PCR, and TCRdb holds only the in-frame ones, with some missing. The sample lists about 140,000 clones, roughly 92% occurring once. The specimen comprised peripheral blood, sampled on day 0 of AZD1222 vaccination. Receptors originate from an adult in good health. Each CDR3 is given with its conserved first and last residue. D genes are given only for firm matches. The size of a clone is reported for some rows only, either as once, few or many, or as a class for expanded clones.

TGTGCCAGCATAGGACAGCTTGTCAGCTACGAGCAGTACTTC	CASIGQLVSYEQYF	TRBV2	TRBJ2-7	-	few
TGTGCCAGCAGCTCGGGACAGCAAGAGACCCAGTACTTC	CASSSGQQETQYF	TRBV7-9	TRBJ2-5	TRBD1	-
TGTGCCACCAGCAGGGGACAGGCCACTGGAAACACCATATATTTT	CATSRGQATGNTIYF	TRBV15	TRBJ1-3	TRBD1	-
TGTGCCACCAGCAGACGGCCAGCACTTAATGAAAAACTGTTTTTT	CATSRRPALNEKLFF	TRBV15	TRBJ1-4	-	-
TGTGCCAGCAGCCAAGCTAGCGGGGGGGCCTACAATGAGCAGTTCTTC	CASSQASGGAYNEQFF	TRBV4-2	TRBJ2-1	TRBD2	-
TGTGCCAGTAGTATAAGGCTGTGGGGGGTTAGAGGCGAGCAGTACTTC	CASSIRLWGVRGEQYF	TRBV19	TRBJ2-7	-	-
TGCGCCAGGGTACAGGAGTGCACAGATACGCAGTATTTT	CARVQECTDTQYF	TRBV10-1	TRBJ2-3	-	-
TGCAGCGTTGAACAGGGGAGAGCAGATACGCAGTATTTT	CSVEQGRADTQYF	TRBV29-1	TRBJ2-3	-	-
TGTGCCAGCAGCCAAGGCCCCAGGGAGCCCGAGCAGTACTTC	CASSQGPREPEQYF	TRBV4-2	TRBJ2-7	-	-
TGCGCCAGCAGCCAACTCCCGGACAGGGAGCAGTTCTTC	CASSQLPDREQFF	TRBV4-1	TRBJ2-1	TRBD1	-
TGTGCCAGCAGTTACGGCAGTCCCCTCTATGGCTACACCTTC	CASSYGSPLYGYTF	TRBV6-5	TRBJ1-2	-	-
TGTGCCAGCACTATCGTCGGGGGGGCCTCTAATTCACCCCTCCACTTT	CASTIVGGASNSPLHF	TRBV28	TRBJ1-6	-	-
TGCGCCAGCAGCTTGGGGGCAGGTGGCACTGAAGCTTTCTTT	CASSLGAGGTEAFF	TRBV5-1	TRBJ1-1	-	-
TGTGCCAGCAGCCAAGATTTTTGGGGGCAGACCGACTACGAGCAGTACTTC	CASSQDFWGQTDYEQYF	TRBV3-1/TRBV3-2	TRBJ2-7	-	-
TGTGCCACCAGCAGAGGGGGAGGGGAGGTGGAGACCCAGTACTTC	CATSRGGGEVETQYF	TRBV15	TRBJ2-5	TRBD2	-
TGTGCCAGCAGCTCTGGGGCTAGCGGGGGATCCGGGGAGCTGTTTTTT	CASSSGASGGSGELFF	TRBV7-9	TRBJ2-2	TRBD2	-
TGTGCCAGCAGCTTAGGTATGGGACAGGGTTTCGGGCATTACAATGAGCAGTTCTTC	CASSLGMGQGFGHYNEQFF	TRBV11-2	TRBJ2-1	TRBD1	-
TGTGCCACCAGTGACCCGGGACTAGCGAGGGATACGCAGTATTTT	CATSDPGLARDTQYF	TRBV24-1	TRBJ2-3	TRBD2	-
TGTGCCAGCAGCGTAGCTACGACGAGGGGCGCCCGGTGGGTTGAGCAGTTCTTC	CASSVATTRGARWVEQFF	TRBV9	TRBJ2-1	-	-
TGTGCCAGCAGCGTAGTAACGTCCGAGCAGTACTTC	CASSVVTSEQYF	TRBV9	TRBJ2-7	-	-
TGTGCCATCAGTGAGTCGATAGCGGGAAACTACAATGAGCAGTTCTTC	CAISESIAGNYNEQFF	TRBV10-3	TRBJ2-1	TRBD2	once
TGTGCCAGCACGTCAAGGACAGGGGGCCGGACCGGCTACACCTTC	CASTSRTGGRTGYTF	TRBV28	TRBJ1-2	TRBD1	-
TGTGCCAGCAGTCGCGGACAGGGGAGGGCAGATACGCAGTATTTT	CASSRGQGRADTQYF	TRBV2	TRBJ2-3	TRBD1	-
TGTGCCAGCAGAAAGGGGTCACCTAGCAATCAGCCCCAGCATTTT	CASRKGSPSNQPQHF	TRBV28	TRBJ1-5	-	-
TGTGCCAGCTCATCGACGGGACGCAGCTACGAGCAGTACTTC	CASSSTGRSYEQYF	TRBV18	TRBJ2-7	-	-
TGTGCCAGCAGCCAAGGGGAGACAGAAGCTTATGGCTACACCTTC	CASSQGETEAYGYTF	TRBV3-1/TRBV3-2	TRBJ1-2	-	-
TGTGCCTCGATGGCCACGGATAGCAATCAGCCCCAGCATTTT	CASMATDSNQPQHF	TRBV19	TRBJ1-5	-	once
TGTGCCAGCAGCGCGACGACGGGACTAGCGGGAGGGGATACGCAGTATTTT	CASSATTGLAGGDTQYF	TRBV9	TRBJ2-3	TRBD2	-
TGTGCCACCAGCAGAGATAGGTCAGCCTCCTACAATGAGCAGTTCTTC	CATSRDRSASYNEQFF	TRBV15	TRBJ2-1	-	once
-	CASSLVGGGSWYF	TRBV12-3/TRBV12-4	TRBJ2-3	-	-
TGTGCCAGCAGCTCACAGTGGCAGTCGTACGAGCAGTACTTC	CASSSQWQSYEQYF	TRBV6-5	TRBJ2-7	-	-
TGTGCCAGCAGTGAACCGGCGTCTGGGCAGTACTTC	CASSEPASGQYF	TRBV6-1	TRBJ2-7	-	-
TGTGCCAGCAGTCCCGGGACAGGGGGCTATGGCTACACCTTC	CASSPGTGGYGYTF	TRBV6-4	TRBJ1-2	TRBD1	-
TGTGCCAGCAGTTTAACGGTGAACACTGAAGCTTTCTTT	CASSLTVNTEAFF	TRBV27	TRBJ1-1	-	-
TGTGCCAGCAGCCCCCGTCAACTAGTACAAGAGACCCAGTACTTC	CASSPRQLVQETQYF	TRBV7-9	TRBJ2-5	-	-
TGTGCCAGCTCACCAGGTGGTTTGGTAAACACTGAAGCTTTCTTT	CASSPGGLVNTEAFF	TRBV18	TRBJ1-1	-	few
TGCGCCAGCAGCCAAGTCTCGTACAATGAGCAGTTCTTC	CASSQVSYNEQFF	TRBV4-1	TRBJ2-1	-	few
TGTGCCAGCAGTGAAGTTGTCAGCTATGGCTACACCTTC	CASSEVVSYGYTF	TRBV6-1	TRBJ1-2	-	-
TGTGCCAGCAGTGAAGCCCTACCGCGGGGAGACTATAATTCACCCCTCCACTTT	CASSEALPRGDYNSPLHF	TRBV6-1	TRBJ1-6	-	-
TGTGCCAGCTCACCACTTGGACAGAATAATTCACCCCTCCACTTT	CASSPLGQNNSPLHF	TRBV18	TRBJ1-6	-	-
TGCGCCAGCAGCTTGGCCGGGGCCGAGCAGTACTTC	CASSLAGAEQYF	TRBV5-1	TRBJ2-7	-	-
TGTGCCAGCAGGGGTGGGCAGTTGAACACCGGGGAGCTGTTTTTT	CASRGGQLNTGELFF	TRBV6-5	TRBJ2-2	-	-
TGTGCCAGCAGTTACTCGTTAGCGACACACAATGAGCAGTTCTTC	CASSYSLATHNEQFF	TRBV6-5	TRBJ2-1	-	-
TGTGCCAGTAGCGGGACGAGCTACGAGCAGTACTTC	CASSGTSYEQYF	TRBV19	TRBJ2-7	-	-
TGTGCCACCCATCCGGAAACAAGCTATGGCTACACCTTC	CATHPETSYGYTF	TRBV2	TRBJ1-2	-	-
TGCGCCAGCAGCTTGGACGGACAACCCTACGAGCAGTACTTC	CASSLDGQPYEQYF	TRBV5-1	TRBJ2-7	-	-
TGCGCCAGCAGCTTGGTCCCAGCGGGATGGCGGTTCTTC	CASSLVPAGWRFF	TRBV5-1	TRBJ2-1	TRBD2	-
TGTGCCATCAGTGAACTCCTACAGAGGAACACTGAAGCTTTCTTT	CAISELLQRNTEAFF	TRBV10-3	TRBJ1-1	-	-
TGTGCCAGCAGCGTAGCGGGACAGCGGACGAGCGGGGAAAACCAAGAGACCCAGTACTTC	CASSVAGQRTSGENQETQYF	TRBV9	TRBJ2-5	-	-
TGTGCCAGAAGCTGGGGGCAGGGCAATCAGCCCCAGCATTTT	CARSWGQGNQPQHF	TRBV5-3	TRBJ1-5	-	-
TGTGCCAGTAGTACGGGACAGGGACCAGATACGCAGTATTTT	CASSTGQGPDTQYF	TRBV19	TRBJ2-3	TRBD1	-
TGTGCCAGCAGTTACAGCTCTGGAAACACCATATATTTT	CASSYSSGNTIYF	TRBV28	TRBJ1-3	-	few
TGCGCCAGCAGGGGCAGTGACACCGGGGAGCTGTTTTTT	CASRGSDTGELFF	TRBV5-1	TRBJ2-2	-	-